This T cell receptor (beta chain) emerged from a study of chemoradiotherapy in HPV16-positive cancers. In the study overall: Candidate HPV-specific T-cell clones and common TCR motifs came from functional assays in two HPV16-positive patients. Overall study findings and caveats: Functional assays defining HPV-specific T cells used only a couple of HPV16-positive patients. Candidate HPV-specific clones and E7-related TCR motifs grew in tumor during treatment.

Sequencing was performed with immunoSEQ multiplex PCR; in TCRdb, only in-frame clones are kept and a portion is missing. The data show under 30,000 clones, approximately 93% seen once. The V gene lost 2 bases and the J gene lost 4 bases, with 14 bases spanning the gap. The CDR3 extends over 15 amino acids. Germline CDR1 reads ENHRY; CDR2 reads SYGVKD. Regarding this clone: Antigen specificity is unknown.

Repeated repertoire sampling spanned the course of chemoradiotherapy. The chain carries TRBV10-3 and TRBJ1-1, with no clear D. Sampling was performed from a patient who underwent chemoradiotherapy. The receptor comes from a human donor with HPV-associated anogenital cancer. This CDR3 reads CAISEGSSFLTEAFF. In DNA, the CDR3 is TGTGCCATCAGTGAGGGGAGCAGTTTCCTCACTGAAGCTTTCTTT.